These 27 T cell receptor beta chains were all obtained from the same sample, sequenced in a study of blood T cell repertoires in COVID-19. Sequencing was performed with immunoSEQ multiplex PCR; in TCRdb, only in-frame clones are kept and a portion is missing. The sample comprises approximately 300,000 clones, 75% to 90% of which are singletons, and 2.2% rests with the top ten. The material sequenced was peripheral blood. These receptors all come from a woman between 45 and 60 years old who had recovered from COVID-19.

J is TRBJ1-1 and V is TRBV3-1 (or the pseudogene TRBV3-2), with D hard to call. Germline CDR1 is LGHDT and CDR2 is YNNKEL (reference sequence). This CDR3 spans 13 amino acids. With 0 bases removed from V and 7 bases from J, the gap between germline ends came to 9 bases. The CDR3 DNA reads TGTGCCAGCAGCCAAGATCCAACAGTTGAAGCTTTCTTT. Protein product: CASSQDPTVEAFF.

The chain carries TRBV5-4 and TRBJ2-2; TRBD2 aligns across 7 bases. Per the germline V gene, CDR1 is SGHNT and CDR2 is YYREEE (reference sequence). The CDR3 extends over 11 amino acids. In nucleotides, the CDR3 is TGTGCAGCCCTCGGCGGGGGACGGCTGTTTTTT. Protein sequence: CAALGGGRLFF.

This chain joins TRBV30 and TRBJ2-7, with 8 bases lining up with TRBD2. Germline V gene lookup returns CDR1 GTSNPN and CDR2 SVGIG (reference sequence). There are 14 residues in the CDR3. Trimming removed 0 bases from V and 5 bases from J; junction bases left unmatched: 6. CDR3 sequence reads: CAWSVSAGEDEQYF. The CDR3 DNA follows: TGTGCCTGGAGTGTATCAGCGGGGGAAGACGAGCAGTACTTC.

This clone came up a few times. The rearrangement links TRBV4-3 to TRBJ1-2; D uncertain. This CDR3 comprises 15 residues. V was shortened by 0 bases and J by 2 bases, with 10 bases between the two germline ends. Germline loops: CDR1 LGHNA, CDR2 YSLEER. As DNA, the CDR3 is TGCGCCAGCAGCCAAGAAAGCCATTGGAACTATGGCTACACCTTC. Translation gives CASSQESHWNYGYTF.

The chain combines TRBV4-3 with TRBJ1-1; 7 positions agree with TRBD1. The V segment lost 4 bases and the J segment 11 bases; nucleotides outside the gene matches: 13. Germline CDR1 and CDR2: LGHNA and YSLEER. The CDR3 contains 14 residues. CDR3 region: CASSPSRPDRRAFF. The CDR3, as DNA: TGCGCCAGCAGCCCCTCCCGTCCGGACAGGCGGGCTTTCTTT.

This clone was detected once. The same CDR3 can be traced to other DNA sequences in this sample. The chain carries TRBV6-5 and TRBJ1-1, with D uncertain. Germline lookup yields CDR1 MNHEY and CDR2 SVGAGI. The CDR3 spans 13 residues. V lost 0 bases to trimming and J lost 1 base, with 3 bases between them. The CDR3 bases are TGTGCCAGCAGTTACTCTAGGAACACTGAAGCTTTCTTT. It yields the protein CASSYSRNTEAFF.

This clone has only a few counts. This chain joins TRBV6-5 and TRBJ1-1; the D gene is possibly TRBD1 (5 bases). The germline V gene encodes CDR1 MNHEY and CDR2 SVGAGI. This CDR3 spans 14 amino acids. V lost 5 bases and J lost 2, with 12 bases in between. The CDR3 protein is CASSPGLINTEAFF. The CDR3 DNA reads as TGTGCCAGCAGTCCAGGGTTGATTAACACTGAAGCTTTCTTT.

This rearrangement joins TRBV7-9 to TRBJ1-1, with 7 bases lining up with TRBD1. With V trimmed by 6 bases and J by 4 bases, 5 bases remained unmatched. The CDR3 consists of 13 residues. Germline CDR1 reads SEHNR; CDR2 reads FQNEAQ (reference sequence). The CDR3: CASRQQGSTEAFF. DNA of the CDR3: TGTGCCAGCAGACAACAGGGGAGCACTGAAGCTTTCTTT.

About this clone: One junction end disagrees with the germline gene, perhaps due to a read error. This chain connects TRBV9 to TRBJ2-7, with TRBD1 matching over 8 bases. The CDR3 has 13 residues. Per the germline V gene, CDR1 is SGDLS and CDR2 is YYNGEE. The CDR3, as DNA: TGTGCCAGCAGCGGGGGGACAGGCTTCGAGAAGTACTTC. Translation: CASSGGTGFEKYF.

This sequence joins TRBV7-2 and TRBJ2-3; 10 nucleotides match TRBD2. After removal of 5 bases from V and 5 bases from J, the junction contained 13 bases not matched to a gene. Germline-derived CDR1 and CDR2 are SGHTA and FQGNSA. This CDR3 is 17 amino acids long. CDR3: CASSPTGAAGGGDTQYF. The CDR3 DNA reads TGTGCCAGCAGCCCCACCGGGGCAGCGGGAGGGGGAGATACGCAGTATTTT.

V and J are TRBV7-2 and TRBJ1-2; D remains ambiguous. The CDR3 covers 11 residues. Germline loops: CDR1 SGHTA, CDR2 FQGNSA. V shed 3 bases and J shed 8 bases, with 7 bases lying between them. In DNA form, the CDR3 reads TGTGCCAGCAGCTTGGACTCGGGCTACACCTTC. Translating it yields CASSLDSGYTF.

With regard to this clone: Relative to the germline gene, one junction end is altered; a read error may explain this. J is TRBJ2-5 and V is TRBV5-1; 10 bases fit TRBD1. Germline V CDR1 and CDR2: SGHRS, YFSETQ. This CDR3 contains 14 residues. The CDR3 protein is CASRLGQGYETQYF. In DNA, the CDR3 is TGCGCCAGCAGATTGGGACAGGGGTATGAGACCCAGTACTTC.

This clone was found once. The chain recombines TRBV4-3 with TRBJ2-6; D not resolved. CDR3 length equals 13 residues. CDR1 LGHNA and CDR2 YSLEER come from the germline V gene. Trimming pared 3 bases from V and 13 bases from J, leaving 13 bases between. The CDR3 region is CASSHNRDGVLTF. DNA for the CDR3: TGCGCCAGCAGCCACAACAGAGACGGAGTCCTGACTTTC.

This clone was counted only a few times. V and J are TRBV19 and TRBJ1-1; D is unclear. Germline lookup yields CDR1 LNHDA and CDR2 SQIVND (reference sequence). The CDR3 totals 13 residues. Trimming stripped 7 bases from V and 6 bases from J, with 15 bases between. The CDR3 nucleotides are TGTGCCAGTAAGGGCGAGATTAGCGCTGAAGCTTTCTTT. This sequence encodes CASKGEISAEAFF.

The chain joins TRBV7-6 to TRBJ2-7; possibly TRBD1 for D (5 bases). V gave up 5 bases and J gave up 2 bases, with 19 bases separating them. CDR3 length equals 16 residues. Germline CDR1 is SGHVS and CDR2 is FNYEAQ. CDR3 DNA sequence: TGTGCCAGCAGCCAACCTTCGGACACTCTCACCTACGAGCAGTACTTC. Translation gives CASSQPSDTLTYEQYF.

This chain connects TRBV2 to TRBJ2-1; D may be TRBD1 (6 bases). This CDR3 has 14 residues. Germline CDR1 is SNHLY and CDR2 is FYNNEI. With 9 bases removed from V and 2 bases from J, the gap between germline ends came to 14 bases. For the CDR3, the DNA is TGTGCCAGTGGGACACCCGGCCCCTACAATGAGCAGTTCTTC. Translating it yields CASGTPGPYNEQFF.

Ten or more counts support this clone. The V gene is TRBV5-6, the J gene TRBJ1-5; D not resolved. Trimming took 3 bases from V and 4 from J, leaving 8 bases between them. The germline V gene has CDR1 SGHDT and CDR2 YYEEEE. The CDR3 runs to 13 residues. The DNA for the CDR3 is TGTGCCAGCAGCTGGCAACTAAATCAGCCCCAGCATTTT. Translation: CASSWQLNQPQHF.

Notes on this clone: Other DNA sequences in this sample translate to the same CDR3. V and J are TRBV7-3 and TRBJ1-1; D unresolved. Trimming stripped 4 bases from V and 2 bases from J, with 8 bases between. This CDR3 is 13 amino acids long. From germline, CDR1 is SGHTA and CDR2 FQGTGA. The chain's CDR3 is CASSSQLNTEAFF. CDR3 bases: TGTGCCAGCAGCTCGCAACTAAACACTGAAGCTTTCTTT.

This clone was seen a single time. The J gene is TRBJ1-5, the V gene TRBV12-3 or TRBV12-4; unclear D gene. The CDR3 covers 12 residues. V was shortened by 2 bases and J by 10 bases, with 9 bases between the two germline ends. The CDR3 DNA is TGTGCCAGCAGTTTAACAGAAGGACCCCAGCATTTT. Residues: CASSLTEGPQHF.

This chain connects TRBV6-5 to TRBJ1-5; the D gene is possibly TRBD1 (5 bases). V was pared by 6 bases and J by 5 bases, with 14 bases between. The length of the CDR3 is 14 residues. From germline, CDR1 is MNHEY and CDR2 SVGAGI. The CDR3 DNA follows: TGTGCCAGCAGCGATCCGGGACTACATCAGCCCCAGCATTTT. Protein sequence: CASSDPGLHQPQHF.

This chain connects TRBV10-3 to TRBJ2-1; 11 nucleotides align to TRBD2. The CDR3 is made up of 13 amino acids. CDR1 ENHRY and CDR2 SYGVKD come from the germline V gene. The trim removed 11 bases at V and 9 bases at J, leaving 9 bases unmatched. CDR3 coding DNA: TGTGCCGTTGTGACTAGCGGGAAAGGTGAGCAGTTCTTC. This translates into CAVVTSGKGEQFF.

This CDR3 is CASSPGQNYGYTF. Here the CDR3 DNA reads TGTGCCAGCTCACCGGGACAAAACTATGGCTACACCTTC. The chain has TRBV18 and TRBJ1-2; D perhaps matches TRBD1 (6 bases). Trimming took 3 bases from V and 2 from J, leaving 7 bases between them. The CDR3 sequence is 13 residues long. Germline lookup yields CDR1 KGHSH and CDR2 LQKENI.

The genes are TRBV3-1 (or the pseudogene TRBV3-2) and TRBJ1-2; D possibly corresponds to TRBD1 (5 bases). This CDR3 is built from 15 residues. CDR1 is LGHDT and CDR2 is YNNKEL in the germline V gene (reference sequence). V shed 0 bases and J shed 4 bases, with 12 bases lying between them. This chain's CDR3 is CASSQDSGRAYGYTF. The CDR3 nucleotides are TGTGCCAGCAGCCAAGATTCAGGGAGGGCCTATGGCTACACCTTC.

J is TRBJ2-7 and V is TRBV12-3 or TRBV12-4; perhaps TRBD1 as D (6 bases). The CDR3 is 13 residues long. V was pared by 4 bases and J by 1 base, with 8 bases between. CDR3 sequence: CASSSGQSYEQYF. DNA of the CDR3: TGTGCCAGCAGTTCCGGACAGTCCTACGAGCAGTACTTC.

The rearrangement joins TRBV6-5 to TRBJ2-4; 7 nucleotides match TRBD1. V shed 3 bases, J shed 7 bases, and the junction held 9 bases outside the gene matches. Germline V gene sequence: CDR1 MNHEY, CDR2 SVGAGI. The CDR3 extends over 15 amino acids. CDR3 sequence (DNA): TGTGCCAGCAGTTATCGAGAGGGGGCGCGGAACATTCAGTACTTC. This codes for CASSYREGARNIQYF.

This clone was seen once. V gene TRBV5-5 combines with J gene TRBJ2-7, with unresolved D. The CDR3 consists of 13 residues. Germline V gene data show CDR1 as SGHKS and CDR2 as YYEKEE (reference sequence). V was cut by 0 bases and J by 3 bases, with 7 bases left in between. The CDR3, as DNA: TGTGCCAGCAGCTTGGCTCAGATCTACGAGCAGTACTTC. This gives the protein CASSLAQIYEQYF.

V usage is TRBV11-3 and J usage is TRBJ2-5; TRBD2 might be the D (6 bases). The CDR3 extends over 15 amino acids. The V gene lost 0 bases and the J gene lost 5 bases, with 13 bases spanning the gap. The germline CDR1 and CDR2 sequences are SGHNT and YENEEA. CDR3 protein: CASSLDGGSAETQYF. The CDR3 DNA is TGTGCCAGCAGCTTAGACGGGGGATCTGCCGAGACCCAGTACTTC. The variable domain in full, completed from reference TRBV11-3 and TRBJ2-5, reads EAGVVQSPRYKIIEKKQPVAFWCNPISGHNTLYWYLQNLGQGPELLIRYENEEAVDDSQLPKDRFSAERLKGVDSTLKIQPAELGDSAVYLCASSLDGGSAETQYFGPGTRLLVL.